This entry lists 13 T cell receptor beta chains sequenced from one sample in a study of CD8+ T cells in alopecia areata. Sequencing used cDNA as its template, made by extracting RNA and reverse transcribing it. Profiling relied on immunoSEQ multiplex PCR, and the TCRdb table lists in-frame clones only, not all of them. The sample contains around 100,000 clones, none of them singletons. The specimen sequenced was lesional skin. These receptors were obtained from a C3H/HeJ mouse with alopecia areata. MHC haplotype here: H2-k.

For this clone: Genes and germline are mouse. The read is 4 residues too short to cover the CDR3 end, so that end is filled in from the germline J gene. V is TRBV14 and J is TRBJ2-1; no reliable D call. The V and J ends lost 8 bases and 0 bases respectively, with 6 bases between them. The germline V gene has CDR1 SGHDT and CDR2 FRDEAV. The CDR3 has 12 amino acids. The sequenced part of the CDR3 DNA is TGTGCCAGTACAGATAACTATGCT. Its translation is CASTDNYA. The entire CDR3 protein reads CASTDNYAEQFF.

About this clone itself: Gene names are the mouse ones. The sequenced fragment ends 4 residues before the CDR3 boundary, so the rest is inferred from the germline J gene. The chain employs TRBV13-3 and TRBJ1-2; TRBD1 agrees at 8 bases. The CDR3 length is 14 residues. Germline-derived CDR1 and CDR2 are NNHDY and SYVADS. With V trimmed by 4 bases and J by 4 bases, 6 bases remained unmatched. The CDR3 reads CASSFRGPGSDYTF. CDR3 DNA, as far as it was read: TGTGCCAGCAGTTTCAGGGGGCCTGGCTCC.

In the case of this clone: Genes and germline come from the mouse. The DNA ends 4 residues before the CDR3 does, and the rest of the CDR3 is filled in from the germline J gene. The chain couples TRBV13-2 to TRBJ2-1, with a weak D call TRBD1 (6 bases). The V and J ends lost 1 base and 0 bases respectively, with 11 bases between them. Germline-derived CDR1 and CDR2 are NNHNN and SYGAGS (reference sequence). The CDR3 has 16 residues. The CDR3 here is CASGDQGKGNYAEQFF. Partial CDR3 DNA: TGTGCCAGCGGTGATCAGGGGAAAGGTAACTATGCT.

This clone was seen a handful of times. Gene names are the mouse ones. Read coverage stops 4 residues before the CDR3 terminus; the germline J gene supplies the remainder. The rearrangement joins TRBV19 to TRBJ2-5; TRBD2 aligns across 7 bases. The CDR3 sequence is 15 residues long. From germline, CDR1 is FNHDT and CDR2 SITEND (reference sequence). With 2 bases clipped from V and 2 bases from J, the junction kept 5 bases outside the gene matches. Incomplete CDR3 DNA: TGTGCCAGCAGTATGACTCTGGGGGTCCAAGAC. Translated, it gives CASSMTLGVQD. The complete CDR3 reads CASSMTLGVQDTQYF.

This clone was seen only a few times. Gene names and germline match the mouse. The read is 4 residues too short to cover the CDR3 end, so that end is filled in from the germline J gene. The V gene is TRBV1, the J gene TRBJ2-5, with 7 bases fitting TRBD1. The CDR3 loop spans 14 amino acids. Germline V gives CDR1 NSQYPW, CDR2 LRSPGD (reference sequence). CDR3 DNA, as far as it was read: TGCACCTGCAGTGCGTCACAGGGGAGGGAC. Amino acids: CTCSASQGRD. The CDR3 in full is CTCSASQGRDTQYF.

In this sample, this clone turned up a few times. A mismatch at residue 11 separates the TCRdb protein from the translated DNA, so the protein presented here was translated from the DNA. The gene names here belong to mouse. The read is 3 residues too short to cover the CDR3 end, so that end is filled in from the germline J gene. V and J are TRBV1 and TRBJ1-3; tentative D call: TRBD1 (6 bases). The V gene lost 6 bases and the J gene lost 4 bases, with 13 bases spanning the gap. Looked up from germline, CDR1 is NSQYPW and CDR2 is LRSPGD (reference sequence). There are 14 residues in the CDR3. The covered CDR3 bases are TGCACCTGCAGAGAGGCAGGGGAAGGAAATACG. Translating it yields CTCREAGEGNT. The entire CDR3 protein reads CTCREAGEGNTLYF. The full variable domain, rest sourced from reference TRBV1 and TRBJ1-3, is VTLLEQNPRWRLVPRGQAVNLRCILKNSQYPWMSWYQQDLQKQLQWLFTLRSPGDKEVKSLPGADYLATRVTDTELRLQVANMSQGRTLYCTCREAGEGNTLYFGEGSRLIVV.

This clone was counted only a few times. Mouse gene names and germline throughout. The CDR3 end falls 4 residues outside the read, so it is completed with the germline J gene. The V and J genes are TRBV13-3 and TRBJ2-3; 8 nucleotides line up with TRBD2. Trimming at V came to 2 bases and at J to 2 bases, leaving 4 bases not matched to a gene. The CDR3 consists of 15 residues. Germline CDR1 is NNHDY and CDR2 is SYVADS. The CDR3 here is CASSDPGGYAETLYF. Incomplete CDR3 DNA: TGTGCCAGCAGTGACCCTGGGGGGTATGCAGAA.

As concerns this clone: These gene names are mouse names. The observed sequence ends 4 residues before the CDR3 terminus, with the missing tail filled in from the germline J gene. The V and J genes are TRBV19 and TRBJ2-7; 9 nucleotides agree with TRBD1. Germline lookup yields CDR1 FNHDT and CDR2 SITEND (reference sequence). The V segment lost 4 bases and the J segment 0 bases; nucleotides outside the gene matches: 5. The CDR3 covers 15 residues. CDR3 DNA (partial): TGTGCCAGCAGTGAGGGACAGGGAAGCTCCTAT. Amino acids: CASSEGQGSSY. The CDR3 as a whole reads CASSEGQGSSYEQYF.

This clone was picked up a small number of times. Gene names are mouse gene names. Read sequence stops 4 residues before the CDR3 end, and the germline J gene provides the missing end. This chain joins TRBV1 and TRBJ1-1, with TRBD1 matching over 7 bases. Germline CDR1 is NSQYPW and CDR2 is LRSPGD (reference sequence). Trimming cost V 5 bases and J 4 bases; bases outside gene matches: 7. This CDR3 is built from 14 residues. The CDR3 loop reads CTCSPRQGGTEVFF. Partial CDR3 DNA: TGCACCTGCAGTCCCCGACAGGGCGGCACA.

About this clone: Mouse germline and gene names are used. The read comes to an end 4 residues before the CDR3 does, leaving the germline J gene to fill in the end. The chain carries TRBV19 and TRBJ2-7; possibly TRBD2 for D (7 bases). Germline V gene sequence: CDR1 FNHDT, CDR2 SITEND (reference sequence). This CDR3 region has 14 residues. The DNA read from the CDR3 is TGTGCCAGCAGTATGAGGGGGGGGACATAT. Its protein is CASSMRGGTY. The complete CDR3 protein is CASSMRGGTYEQYF.

There are a few counts of this clone. Mouse germline and gene names are used. The CDR3 is cut off 4 residues early in the read; its end comes from the germline J gene. The chain employs TRBV19 and TRBJ1-1; 7 bases line up with TRBD1. The CDR3 is 12 amino acids. The germline gives CDR1 FNHDT, CDR2 SITEND (reference sequence). CDR3 DNA (partial): TGTGCCAGCGCCCCGGGACAGAAA. This gives the protein CASAPGQK. The whole CDR3 reads CASAPGQKEVFF. Based on the CDR3 plus reference TRBV19 and TRBJ1-1, the full variable domain is GGIITQTPKFLIGQEGQKLTLKCQQNFNHDTMYWYRQDSGKGLRLIYYSITENDLQKGDLSEGYDASREKKSSFSLTVTSAQKNEMAVFLCASAPGQKEVFFGKGTRLTVV.

Details on this clone: Gene and germline names: mouse. Read data end 4 residues before the CDR3 end; the end is taken from the germline J gene. V usage is TRBV13-1 and J usage is TRBJ2-4, with 7 bases that match TRBD1. The CDR3 runs to 16 residues. Germline V gives CDR1 NSHNY, CDR2 SYGAGN. The J segment lost 0 bases and the V segment lost 0 bases, leaving 4 bases of the junction unmatched. The CDR3 sequence is CASSDAGGTSQNTLYF. The part of the CDR3 DNA that was read is TGTGCCAGCAGTGATGCAGGGGGAACTAGTCAAAAC.

This clone was counted between two and nine times. Mouse gene names apply. The observed sequence ends 4 residues before the CDR3 terminus, with the missing tail filled in from the germline J gene. This same CDR3 is encoded by further DNA sequences in the sample. The chain couples TRBV13-3 to TRBJ2-5; the match to TRBD2 covers 8 bases. Germline lookup yields CDR1 NNHDY and CDR2 SYVADS. Germline trimming cut 0 bases from V and 3 bases from J; bases unmatched to any gene: 6. This CDR3 is 16 amino acids long. CDR3 amino acids: CASSDASTGGQDTQYF. Incomplete CDR3 DNA: TGTGCCAGCAGTGATGCAAGTACTGGGGGACAAGAC.